The 14 T cell receptor beta chains presented below share a single source sample, sequenced in a study of shared clonotypes between healthy human individuals. Repertoires were generated with immunoSEQ multiplex PCR, while TCRdb's copy carries only in-frame clones and drops some. The table lists roughly 770,000 clones, approximately 97% of them singletons. CD45RO-negative CD8 cells positively selected for CCR7 made up the naive population, which excluded terminally differentiated effector memory CD45RA+ cells. Sequenced input: naive CD8+ T cells sorted from blood. The source is a man aged 25 to 40 in good health.

The chain links TRBV7-9 to TRBJ2-1; 13 bases align to TRBD2. Trimming took 1 base from V and 8 from J; bases not matched to a gene: 8. Germline loops: CDR1 SEHNR, CDR2 FQNEAQ (reference sequence). This CDR3 has 17 amino acids. CDR3 amino acids: CASSLDRTSGSRYEQFF. The CDR3 DNA follows: TGTGCCAGCAGCTTAGACCGGACTAGCGGGAGTAGGTATGAGCAGTTCTTC.

The V and J genes are TRBV29-1 and TRBJ1-5; D possibly corresponds to TRBD1 (5 bases). This CDR3 has 16 amino acids. From germline, CDR1 is SQVTM and CDR2 ANQGSEA. Trimming took off 7 bases at V and 7 bases at J, with 26 bases between the two ends. The CDR3 DNA follows: TGCAGCGATTCTAATCCGTTTTTGGACATATGGCAGCCCCAGCATTTT. Translating gives CSDSNPFLDIWQPQHF. Complete variable domain (other parts from reference TRBV29-1 and TRBJ1-5): SAVISQKPSRDICQRGTSLTIQCQVDSQVTMMFWYRQQPGQSLTLIATANQGSEATYESGFVIDKFPISRPNLTFSTLTVSNMSPEDSSIYLCSDSNPFLDIWQPQHFGDGTRLSIL.

The chain couples TRBV19 to TRBJ2-2; D is possibly TRBD2 (5 bases). Trimming took off 8 bases at V and 7 bases at J, with 14 bases between the two ends. The CDR3 length is 13 residues. Germline values: CDR1 LNHDA, CDR2 SQIVND (reference sequence). CDR3 nucleotide sequence: TGTGCCAGTTCCCTCGGGGTAGTCGGGGAGCTGTTTTTT. Protein product: CASSLGVVGELFF.

V and J are TRBV9 and TRBJ2-5; a weak D match, TRBD1 (5 bases). With 4 bases removed from V and 5 bases from J, the gap between germline ends came to 18 bases. Looked up from germline, CDR1 is SGDLS and CDR2 is YYNGEE. The length of the CDR3 is 15 residues. The CDR3 nucleotides read TGTGCCAGCAGCCAAAAGCAGGGATTCATCGAGACCCAGTACTTC. As protein: CASSQKQGFIETQYF. The full variable domain, completed using reference TRBV9 and TRBJ2-5, is DSGVTQTPKHLITATGQRVTLRCSPRSGDLSVYWYQQSLDQGLQFLIQYYNGEERAKGNILERFSAQQFPDLHSELNLSSLELGDSALYFCASSQKQGFIETQYFGPGTRLLVL.

The chain carries TRBV11-2 and TRBJ2-1, with 8 bases matching TRBD2. The CDR3 is made up of 15 amino acids. V was clipped by 5 bases and J by 5 bases; unmatched bases: 8. The V gene's germline CDR1 is SGHAT and CDR2 FQNNGV. CDR3 DNA: TGTGCCAGCAGCAAAAGCCCGGGACTAGACAATGAGCAGTTCTTC. Encoded protein: CASSKSPGLDNEQFF.

The rearrangement links TRBV5-1 to TRBJ2-7; 7 positions agree with TRBD1. CDR3 size: 14 residues. Unmatched junction bases numbered 9, after V lost 4 bases and J lost 5 bases. Germline CDR1 and CDR2: SGHRS and YFSETQ. This CDR3 reads CASSSAGGSNEQYF. The CDR3 region has the DNA TGCGCCAGCAGCAGCGCAGGGGGTTCGAACGAGCAGTACTTC.

The chain recombines TRBV7-8 with TRBJ1-3; possibly TRBD1 for D (6 bases). Germline lookup yields CDR1 SGHVS and CDR2 FQNEAQ. The CDR3 has 15 amino acids. Trimming stripped 4 bases from V and 7 bases from J, with 17 bases between. The CDR3: CASSYIGGAGNTIYF. The CDR3 DNA reads TGTGCCAGCAGCTACATTGGGGGGGCAGGCAACACCATATATTTT.

The genes are TRBV2 and TRBJ1-1, with D possibly being TRBD1 (5 bases). Germline CDR1 is SNHLY and CDR2 is FYNNEI. The CDR3 consists of 14 residues. The DNA of the CDR3 is TGTGCTCGCAAGAAGGAGACAGCGAACACTGAAGCTTTCTTT. It yields the protein CARKKETANTEAFF.

The chain combines TRBV15 with TRBJ2-7; D remains unclear. V was trimmed by 1 base and J by 7 bases, leaving 8 bases between them. The length of the CDR3 is 12 residues. Germline V gene sequence: CDR1 LNHNV, CDR2 YYDKDF (reference sequence). The CDR3 DNA follows: TGTGCCACCAGCAGAGTCAACGGGGAGCAGTACTTC. This encodes CATSRVNGEQYF. The complete variable domain, with remaining parts taken from reference TRBV15 and TRBJ2-7, reads DAMVIQNPRYQVTQFGKPVTLSCSQTLNHNVMYWYQQKSSQAPKLLFHYYDKDFNNEADTPDNFQSRRPNTSFCFLDIRSPGLGDTAMYLCATSRVNGEQYFGPGTRLTVT.

The chain has TRBV6-4 and TRBJ2-2, with a weak D call TRBD1 (7 bases). Looked up from germline, CDR1 is MRHNA and CDR2 is SNTAGT. CDR3 length: 16 residues. V was clipped by 6 bases and J by 5 bases, with 19 bases between them. CDR3 in DNA: TGTGCCAGCAGGGATCGGGGGACAGTGGGTACCGGGGAGCTGTTTTTT. It translates to CASRDRGTVGTGELFF.

The rearrangement joins TRBV7-8 to TRBJ1-2, with D maybe TRBD1 (6 bases). The length of the CDR3 is 15 residues. Trimming took 2 bases from V and 4 from J, leaving 14 bases between them. Germline CDR1 reads SGHVS; CDR2 reads FQNEAQ. CDR3 nucleotide sequence: TGTGCCAGCAGCTTATCTCGGACAGTCGCCTATGGCTACACCTTC. Amino acid sequence: CASSLSRTVAYGYTF.

The chain is built from TRBV5-6 and TRBJ1-5; D possibly corresponds to TRBD1 (5 bases). Trimming removed 4 bases from V and 1 base from J, with 15 bases in between. Germline assignment: CDR1 SGHDT and CDR2 YYEEEE. The CDR3 is 16 residues long. The CDR3 sequence: CASSPGPKLSNQPQHF. For the CDR3, the DNA is TGTGCCAGCAGCCCGGGACCGAAGTTGAGCAATCAGCCCCAGCATTTT.

This chain uses TRBV7-8 with TRBJ1-1, with D tentatively TRBD1 (6 bases). Deletions cut 2 bases from V and 4 bases from J, with 17 bases between. The CDR3 is 16 residues long. CDR1 is SGHVS and CDR2 is FQNEAQ in the germline V gene. As DNA, the CDR3 is TGTGCCAGCAGCTTAATAGGGACCTGGGGGGCCACTGAAGCTTTCTTT. Translation: CASSLIGTWGATEAFF.

The count of this clone is one. The chain employs TRBV6-6 and TRBJ2-7; D unresolved. The germline V and J ends were trimmed by 10 bases and 0 bases, with 16 bases remaining between them. Per the germline V gene, CDR1 is MNHNY and CDR2 is SVGAGI (reference sequence). The CDR3 runs to 14 residues. Here the CDR3 DNA reads TGTGCCACTATGCAAGGGAAAAGCTCCTACGAGCAGTACTTC. Its translation: CATMQGKSSYEQYF.